This T cell receptor (beta chain) is from a study of multiple sclerosis patients with progressive multifocal leukoencephalopathy. Study-wide findings and caveats: At PML onset, no shared TRBV or TRBJ gene usage was seen.

The ends were cut back, 3 bases at V and 4 bases at J, with 12 bases in the middle. CDR1 and CDR2 (germline): MGHDK, SYGVNS. The CDR3 spans 14 residues. Time point: time of PML onset. T3 blood samples were collected at the time of PML onset. Comments on this clone: Antigen unknown.

Measured with immunoSEQ multiplex PCR; TCRdb has only the in-frame clones, and not every one. The sample consists of tens of thousands of clones, roughly 85% of them appearing once. The source was PBMCs, collected from a patient treated with natalizumab. The receptor was isolated from a woman aged 25 to 39 with progressive multifocal leukoencephalopathy. The chain is built from TRBV25-1 and TRBJ1-2, with a tentative D call TRBD1 (6 bases). CDR3 amino acids: CASSEGALSYGYTF. The CDR3 bases are TGTGCCAGCAGTGAGGGGGCGCTTAGCTATGGCTACACCTTC.